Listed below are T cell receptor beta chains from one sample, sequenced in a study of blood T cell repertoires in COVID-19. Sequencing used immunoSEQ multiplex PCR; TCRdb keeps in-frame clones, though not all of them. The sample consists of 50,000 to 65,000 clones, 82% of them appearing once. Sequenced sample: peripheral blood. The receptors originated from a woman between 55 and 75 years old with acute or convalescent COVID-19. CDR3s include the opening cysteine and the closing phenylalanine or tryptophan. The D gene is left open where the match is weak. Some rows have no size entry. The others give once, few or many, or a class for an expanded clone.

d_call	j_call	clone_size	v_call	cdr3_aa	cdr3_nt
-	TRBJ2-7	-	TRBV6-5	CASSGRGLLSYEQYF	TGTGCCAGCAGCGGCCGGGGATTACTCTCCTACGAGCAGTACTTC
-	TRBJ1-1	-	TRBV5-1	CASRIRGPNTEAFF	TGCGCCAGCAGGATCAGGGGCCCGAACACTGAAGCTTTCTTT
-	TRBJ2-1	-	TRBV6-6	CASSLGRETEPNEQFF	TGTGCCAGCTCCTTAGGAAGGGAGACCGAACCAAATGAGCAGTTCTTC
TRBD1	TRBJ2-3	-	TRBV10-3	CAIRATTGGIDTQYF	TGTGCCATCAGGGCCACGACAGGGGGCATAGATACGCAGTATTTT
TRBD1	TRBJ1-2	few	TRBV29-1	CSIGQDPYGYTF	TGCAGCATCGGACAGGACCCCTATGGCTACACCTTC
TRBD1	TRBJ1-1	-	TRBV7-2	CASSLAGTGVPRTEAFF	TGTGCCAGCAGCTTAGCTGGGACAGGTGTCCCGAGGACTGAAGCTTTCTTT
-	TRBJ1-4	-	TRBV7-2	CASSYLGGNEKLFF	TGTGCCAGCAGCTACCTCGGGGGTAATGAAAAACTGTTTTTT
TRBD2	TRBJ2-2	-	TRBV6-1	CASSEDGGAGANTGELFF	TGTGCCAGCAGTGAAGATGGGGGAGCGGGGGCAAACACCGGGGAGCTGTTTTTT
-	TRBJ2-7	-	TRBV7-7	CASSLGASGEYEQYF	TGTGCCAGCAGCTTAGGGGCCTCAGGTGAATACGAGCAGTACTTC
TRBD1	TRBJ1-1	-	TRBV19	CASSPGIDRANTEAFF	TGTGCCAGTAGTCCGGGGATAGACAGGGCGAACACTGAAGCTTTCTTT
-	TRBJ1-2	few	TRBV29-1	CSGGQPLSGYTF	TGCAGCGGTGGACAGCCGCTTAGCGGCTACACCTTC
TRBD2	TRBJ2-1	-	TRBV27	CASSLAQRGGNEQFF	TGTGCCAGCAGTTTAGCCCAGCGGGGGGGGAATGAGCAGTTCTTC
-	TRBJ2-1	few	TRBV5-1	CASSWPRDSYNEQFF	TGCGCCAGCAGCTGGCCCAGGGACTCCTACAATGAGCAGTTCTTC
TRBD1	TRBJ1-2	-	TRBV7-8	CASSVSPGQNNYGYTF	TGTGCCAGCAGCGTATCACCGGGACAGAATAACTATGGCTACACCTTC
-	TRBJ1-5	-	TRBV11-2	CASSLDGAGNQPQHF	TGTGCCAGCAGCTTAGATGGGGCGGGCAATCAGCCCCAGCATTTT
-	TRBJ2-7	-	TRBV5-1	CASSSTGYEQYF	TGCGCCAGCAGCTCGACAGGCTACGAGCAGTACTTC
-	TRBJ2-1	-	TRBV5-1	CASSLEQNNEQFF	TGCGCCAGCAGCTTGGAACAGAACAATGAGCAGTTCTTC
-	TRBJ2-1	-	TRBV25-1	CASSDTGTEQFF	TGTGCCAGCAGTGACACAGGGACTGAGCAGTTCTTC
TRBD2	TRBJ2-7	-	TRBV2	CASSGPGLAGGRSSYEQYF	TGTGCCAGCAGCGGTCCGGGACTAGCGGGGGGACGCAGCTCCTACGAGCAGTACTTC
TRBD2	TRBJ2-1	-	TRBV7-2	CASSLRTSGYNEQFF	TGTGCCAGCAGCTTACGGACTAGCGGATACAATGAGCAGTTCTTC
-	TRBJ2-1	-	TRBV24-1	CATSEGTSNEQFF	TGTGCCACCAGTGAAGGGACTTCCAATGAGCAGTTCTTC
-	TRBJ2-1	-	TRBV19	CASSPGTSSYNEQFF	TGTGCCAGTAGTCCCGGGACAAGCTCCTACAATGAGCAGTTCTTC
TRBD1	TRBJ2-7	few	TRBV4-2	CASSQLRAGGEQYF	TGTGCCAGCAGCCAACTTAGGGCAGGGGGCGAGCAGTACTTC
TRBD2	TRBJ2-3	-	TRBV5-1	CASSSTSGGDTDTQYF	TGCGCCAGCAGCTCTACTAGCGGGGGGGATACAGATACGCAGTATTTT
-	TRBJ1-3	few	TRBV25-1	CAVQAGNTIYF	TGTGCCGTACAGGCTGGAAACACCATATATTTT
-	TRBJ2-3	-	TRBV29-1	CSVDLGLNTDTQYF	TGCAGCGTTGATCTGGGACTCAACACAGATACGCAGTATTTT
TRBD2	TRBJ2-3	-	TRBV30	CAWSVLGGETDTQYF	TGTGCCTGGAGTGTACTGGGGGGGGAGACAGATACGCAGTATTTT
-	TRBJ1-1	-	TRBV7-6	CASSLEGHQNTEAFF	TGTGCCAGCAGCTTAGAGGGACACCAGAACACTGAAGCTTTCTTT
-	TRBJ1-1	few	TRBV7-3	CASSSKTQNTEAFF	TGTGCCAGCAGCTCCAAGACTCAGAACACTGAAGCTTTCTTT
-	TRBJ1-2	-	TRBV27	CASTTSPVLNGYTF	TGTGCCAGCACCACCTCCCCGGTCTTAAATGGCTACACCTTC
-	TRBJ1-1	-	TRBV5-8	CASSLRGSWNTEAFF	TGTGCCAGCAGCTTAAGGGGCTCTTGGAACACTGAAGCTTTCTTT
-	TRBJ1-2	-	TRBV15	CATSRDPGVNYGYTF	TGTGCCACCAGCAGAGATCCGGGGGTCAACTATGGCTACACCTTC
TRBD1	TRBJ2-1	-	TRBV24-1	CATSDFRTGNNEQFF	TGTGCCACCAGTGATTTTCGGACAGGGAACAATGAGCAGTTCTTC
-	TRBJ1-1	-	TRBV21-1	CASSKNRQGNNTEAFF	TGTGCCAGCAGCAAAAACCGACAGGGTAATAACACTGAAGCTTTCTTT
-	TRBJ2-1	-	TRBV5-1	CASSYNGSPNNEQFF	TGCGCCAGCAGCTACAACGGGAGTCCGAACAATGAGCAGTTCTTC
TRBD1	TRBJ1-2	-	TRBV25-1	CASSVRGGGYTF	TGTGCCAGCAGTGTGAGAGGGGGCGGCTACACCTTC
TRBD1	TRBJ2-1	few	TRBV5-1	CASSLRTGDNEQFF	TGCGCCAGCAGCTTGCGGACAGGGGACAATGAGCAGTTCTTC
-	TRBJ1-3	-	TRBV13	CASSSGGPIGGNTIYF	TGTGCCAGCAGCAGCGGCGGCCCTATAGGCGGAAACACCATATATTTT
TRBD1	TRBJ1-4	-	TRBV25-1	CASSGQGAREKLFF	TGTGCCAGCAGTGGACAGGGGGCCCGTGAAAAACTGTTTTTT
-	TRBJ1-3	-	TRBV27	CASRSSGWGSGNTIYF	TGTGCCAGCAGATCCTCGGGGTGGGGCTCTGGAAACACCATATATTTT
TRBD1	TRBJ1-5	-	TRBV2	CATGIRQGGQPQHF	TGTGCCACCGGCATTCGACAGGGCGGTCAGCCCCAGCATTTT
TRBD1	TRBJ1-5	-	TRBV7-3	CASSGDRGRDQPQHF	TGTGCCAGCAGCGGGGACAGGGGGCGCGATCAGCCCCAGCATTTT
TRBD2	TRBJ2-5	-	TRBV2	CASSPRTSGGGETQYF	TGTGCCAGCAGTCCTCGGACTAGCGGGGGGGGCGAGACCCAGTACTTC
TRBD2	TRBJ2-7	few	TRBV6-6	CASSRSSGGEQYF	TGTGCCAGCAGTCGATCCTCGGGGGGAGAGCAGTACTTC
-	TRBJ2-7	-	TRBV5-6	CASWQERDNNGNEQYF	TGTGCCAGCTGGCAAGAGCGGGACAACAACGGGAACGAGCAGTACTTC
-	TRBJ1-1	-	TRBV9	CASSGEEGTEAFF	TGTGCCAGCAGCGGAGAGGAGGGCACTGAAGCTTTCTTT
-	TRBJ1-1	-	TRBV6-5	CASRKTGGNTEAFF	TGTGCCAGCAGAAAAACCGGGGGGAACACTGAAGCTTTCTTT
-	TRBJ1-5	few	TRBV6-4	CASSSEAGQPQHF	TGTGCCAGCAGCAGTGAAGCGGGACAGCCCCAGCATTTT
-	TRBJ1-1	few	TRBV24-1	CATSTGNTEAFF	TGTGCCACCAGTACGGGGAACACTGAAGCTTTCTTT
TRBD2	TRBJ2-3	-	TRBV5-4	CASSSERKRGGADTQYF	TGTGCCAGCAGCTCCGAACGCAAGCGGGGGGGGGCGGATACGCAGTATTTT
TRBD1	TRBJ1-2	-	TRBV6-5	CASTDRGVYGYTF	TGTGCCAGCACGGACAGGGGGGTTTATGGCTACACCTTC
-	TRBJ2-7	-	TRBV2	CASREAASSYEQYF	TGTGCCAGCAGGGAGGCAGCCAGCTCCTACGAGCAGTACTTC
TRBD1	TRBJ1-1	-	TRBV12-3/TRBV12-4	CASSYRGYTEAFF	TGTGCCAGCAGCTACAGGGGTTACACTGAAGCTTTCTTT
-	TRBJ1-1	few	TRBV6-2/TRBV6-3	CASSYPRANTEAFF	TGTGCCAGCAGTTACCCCAGGGCGAACACTGAAGCTTTCTTT
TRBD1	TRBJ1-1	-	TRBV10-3	CAISELTGGNTEAFF	TGTGCCATCAGTGAGCTGACAGGGGGGAACACTGAAGCTTTCTTT